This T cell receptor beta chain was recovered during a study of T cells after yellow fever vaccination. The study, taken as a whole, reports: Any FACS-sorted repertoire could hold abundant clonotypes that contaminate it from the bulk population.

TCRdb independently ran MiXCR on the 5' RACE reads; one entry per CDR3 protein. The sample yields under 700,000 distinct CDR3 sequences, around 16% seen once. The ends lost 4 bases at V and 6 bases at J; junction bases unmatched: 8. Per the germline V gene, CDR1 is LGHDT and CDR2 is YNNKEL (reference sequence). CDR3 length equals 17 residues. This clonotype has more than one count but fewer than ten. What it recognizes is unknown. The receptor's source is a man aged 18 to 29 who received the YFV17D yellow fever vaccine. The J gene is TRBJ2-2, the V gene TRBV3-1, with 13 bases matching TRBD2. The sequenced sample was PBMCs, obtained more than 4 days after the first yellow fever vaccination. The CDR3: CASSPSPGTSGAGELFF. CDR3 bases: TGTGCCAGCAGCCCGAGTCCGGGGACTAGCGGGGCCGGGGAGCTGTTTTTT.